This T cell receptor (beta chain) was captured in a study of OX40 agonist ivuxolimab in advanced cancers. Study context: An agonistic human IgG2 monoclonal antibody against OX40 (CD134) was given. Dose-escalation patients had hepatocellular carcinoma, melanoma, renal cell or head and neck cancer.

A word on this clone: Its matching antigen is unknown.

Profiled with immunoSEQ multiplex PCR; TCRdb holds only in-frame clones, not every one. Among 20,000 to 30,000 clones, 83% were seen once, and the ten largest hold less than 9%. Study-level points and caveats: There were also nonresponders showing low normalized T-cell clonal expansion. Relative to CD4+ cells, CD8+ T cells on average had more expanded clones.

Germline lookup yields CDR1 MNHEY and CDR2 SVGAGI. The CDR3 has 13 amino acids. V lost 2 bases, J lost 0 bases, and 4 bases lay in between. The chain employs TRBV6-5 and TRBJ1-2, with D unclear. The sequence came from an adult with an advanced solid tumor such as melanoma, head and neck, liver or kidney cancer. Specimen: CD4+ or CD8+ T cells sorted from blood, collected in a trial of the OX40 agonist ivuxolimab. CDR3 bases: TGTGCCAGCAGTTACGACACTAACTATGGCTACACCTTC. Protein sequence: CASSYDTNYGYTF.